Detailed here is one T cell receptor (beta chain). Libraries were prepared by immunoSEQ multiplex PCR; TCRdb keeps only in-frame clonotypes and omits some of them. The top ten clones hold roughly 2.5% of a sample with some 500,000 clones, nearly 90% of them seen once. V shed 5 bases and J 2 bases; nucleotides not matched to a gene: 7. This CDR3 spans 17 amino acids. Germline V CDR1 and CDR2: MNHEY, SMNVEV (reference sequence). Treatment defined: some 20 received Ad26.COV2.S at low or high dose, single or two shots; about 5 received placebo; per-sample allocation not given. Day 63 after the first vaccine or placebo injection was the time point for sampling. The data are from a study of Ad26.COV2.S vaccination and SARS-CoV-2 variants. Across the whole study: It was the COV1001 Ad26.COV2.S trial arm that included the donor.

The specimen comprised peripheral blood, sampled in a trial of Ad26.COV2.S vaccine versus placebo. J is TRBJ2-3 and V is TRBV27; TRBD2 matches at 13 bases. The TCR sequence derives from a person between 18 and 65 years old who received the Ad26.COV2.S COVID-19 vaccine or a placebo. CDR3 nucleotides: TGTGCCAGCAGTCCGACGGGACTAGCGGGAAACACAGATACGCAGTATTTT. Translated: CASSPTGLAGNTDTQYF.